This is a list of T cell receptor beta chains from one sample in a study of beta chain features in type 1 diabetes. Assay: immunoSEQ multiplex PCR; the TCRdb copy retains only in-frame clones and omits some. The sample shows around 280,000 clones, 15% of them seen only once. The sample comprised naive CD4+ T cells from blood. The receptors were sampled from a man aged 18-30 years with type 1 diabetes. Both conserved end residues are part of each CDR3. The D gene is left open where the match is weak. The size entry is marked missing in some rows and otherwise reads once, few, many or a size class.

clone_size	d_call	v_call	j_call	cdr3_aa	cdr3_nt
.	TRBD2	TRBV4-1	TRBJ2-4	CASSQELRGMDIQYF	TGCGCCAGCAGCCAAGAACTGCGGGGGATGGACATTCAGTACTTC
.	.	TRBV28	TRBJ2-6	CASSFVWANVLTF	TGTGCCAGCAGTTTTGTCTGGGCCAACGTCCTGACTTTC
few	TRBD2	TRBV5-1	TRBJ2-7	CASSLEIAGPSYEQYF	TGCGCCAGCAGCTTGGAGATAGCGGGACCTTCCTACGAGCAGTACTTC
.	.	TRBV5-1	TRBJ2-1	CASSFSNVRRNEQFF	TGCGCCAGCAGCTTTAGCAATGTTCGTCGGAATGAGCAGTTCTTC
.	.	TRBV2	TRBJ2-1	CASVFDRGVYNEQFF	TGTGCCAGCGTTTTCGATCGCGGGGTCTACAATGAGCAGTTCTTC
few	TRBD2	TRBV6-5	TRBJ2-7	CASSYRLAGDEQYF	TGTGCCAGCAGTTACAGACTAGCGGGGGACGAGCAGTACTTC
.	.	TRBV29-1	TRBJ2-1	CSSFGQGVVNEQFF	TGCAGCTCCTTTGGGCAGGGTGTGGTCAATGAGCAGTTCTTC
.	.	TRBV21-1	TRBJ2-7	CASSKTSAGSYEQYF	TGTGCCAGCAGCAAAACCAGCGCCGGTTCCTACGAGCAGTACTTC
few	.	TRBV7-6	TRBJ1-2	CASSLAQAGFSYGYTF	TGTGCCAGCAGCTTAGCGCAGGCCGGTTTCTCCTATGGCTACACCTTC
.	TRBD2	TRBV10-1	TRBJ2-5	CASSESNREGQETQYF	TGCGCCAGCAGTGAGTCGAATCGGGAGGGCCAAGAGACCCAGTACTTC
few	.	TRBV6-6	TRBJ1-2	CASGRAGYGYTF	TGTGCCAGCGGCAGGGCAGGCTATGGCTACACCTTC
few	.	TRBV11-2	TRBJ2-1	CASRQTDFHEQFF	TGTGCCAGCAGACAGACAGATTTCCATGAGCAGTTCTTC
.	.	TRBV27	TRBJ2-2	CASSFRSGGTGELFF	TGTGCCAGCAGTTTCCGCTCAGGGGGGACCGGGGAGCTGTTTTTT
few	.	TRBV11-2	TRBJ1-2	CASSLGGGNGYGYTF	TGTGCCAGCAGCTTAGGAGGCGGTAATGGCTATGGCTACACCTTC
.	.	TRBV15	TRBJ2-3	CATRGGQRMDYTQYF	TGTGCCACCAGAGGAGGACAGCGGATGGATTATACGCAGTATTTT
few	TRBD2	TRBV5-1	TRBJ2-5	CASSLGLADQETQYF	TGCGCCAGCAGCTTGGGGCTAGCGGACCAAGAGACCCAGTACTTC
few	TRBD1	TRBV4-3	TRBJ2-7	CASSQEGGQGAGEQYF	TGCGCCAGCAGCCAAGAGGGGGGACAGGGGGCGGGGGAGCAGTACTTC
.	.	TRBV28	TRBJ1-4	CASSFPPANRRLFF	TGTGCCAGCAGTTTTCCGCCTGCCAACCGGAGACTGTTTTTT
few	TRBD1	TRBV18	TRBJ2-7	CASSPTGTGAREQYF	TGTGCCAGCTCACCGACCGGGACAGGGGCCCGGGAGCAGTACTTC
.	.	TRBV7-2	TRBJ2-7	CASSLDTALAYEQYF	TGTGCCAGCAGCTTAGACACCGCCCTAGCGTACGAGCAGTACTTC
.	.	TRBV5-1	TRBJ2-6	CASSFRSSGANVLTF	TGCGCCAGCAGCTTCAGAAGCTCTGGGGCCAACGTCCTGACTTTC
.	.	TRBV5-1	TRBJ1-1	CASSLSGQNTEAFF	TGCGCCAGCAGCTTGTCGGGACAGAACACTGAAGCTTTCTTT
few	TRBD1	TRBV18	TRBJ1-1	CASSRDTGAAEAFF	TGTGCCAGCTCACGAGATACAGGGGCTGCTGAAGCTTTCTTT
few	.	TRBV2	TRBJ2-4	CASSPSPGENIQYF	TGTGCCAGCAGCCCAAGTCCGGGAGAAAACATTCAGTACTTC
few	TRBD2	TRBV18	TRBJ2-5	CASSRGLLFLGETQYF	TGTGCCAGCTCACGGGGACTACTCTTCCTCGGAGAGACCCAGTACTTC
.	.	TRBV6-7	TRBJ2-1	CASSSVQGMDEQFF	TGTGCCAGCAGTTCCGTTCAGGGAATGGATGAGCAGTTCTTC